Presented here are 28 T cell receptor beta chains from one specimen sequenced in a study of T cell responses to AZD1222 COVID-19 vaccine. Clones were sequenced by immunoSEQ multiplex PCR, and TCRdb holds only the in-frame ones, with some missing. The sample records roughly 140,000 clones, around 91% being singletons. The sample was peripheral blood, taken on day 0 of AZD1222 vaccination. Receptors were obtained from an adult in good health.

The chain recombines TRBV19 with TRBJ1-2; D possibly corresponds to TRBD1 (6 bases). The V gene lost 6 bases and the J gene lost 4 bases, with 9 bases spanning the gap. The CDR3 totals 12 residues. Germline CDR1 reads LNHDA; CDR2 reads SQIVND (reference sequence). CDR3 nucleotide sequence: TGTGCCAGTAGACAGGGTCCCTATGGCTACACCTTC. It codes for CASRQGPYGYTF.

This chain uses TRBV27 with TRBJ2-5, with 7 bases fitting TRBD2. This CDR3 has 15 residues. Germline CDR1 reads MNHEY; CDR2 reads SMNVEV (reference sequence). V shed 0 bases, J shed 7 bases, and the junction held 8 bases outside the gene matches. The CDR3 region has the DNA TGTGCCAGCAGTTTATCCATGGGGACTACCACGACCCAGTACTTC. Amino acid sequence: CASSLSMGTTTTQYF.

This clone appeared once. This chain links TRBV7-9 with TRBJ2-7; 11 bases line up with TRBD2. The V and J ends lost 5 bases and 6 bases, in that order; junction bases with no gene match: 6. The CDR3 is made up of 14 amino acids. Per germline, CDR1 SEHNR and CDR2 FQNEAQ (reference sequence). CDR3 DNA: TGTGCCAGCAGCGTACTAGCGGGAGAGGGCGAGCAGTACTTC. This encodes CASSVLAGEGEQYF.

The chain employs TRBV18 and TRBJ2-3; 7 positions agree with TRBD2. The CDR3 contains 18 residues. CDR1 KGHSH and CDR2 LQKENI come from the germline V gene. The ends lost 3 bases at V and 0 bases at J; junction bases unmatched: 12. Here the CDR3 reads CASSPFRMVSGSTDTQYF. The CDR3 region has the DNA TGTGCCAGCTCACCCTTTAGGATGGTTAGCGGGAGCACAGATACGCAGTATTTT.

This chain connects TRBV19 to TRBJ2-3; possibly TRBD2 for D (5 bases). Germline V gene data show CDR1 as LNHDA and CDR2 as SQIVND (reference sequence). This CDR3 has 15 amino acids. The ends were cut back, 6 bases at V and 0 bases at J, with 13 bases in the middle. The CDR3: CASRQADFSTDTQYF. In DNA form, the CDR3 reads TGTGCCAGTAGGCAAGCGGACTTTAGCACAGATACGCAGTATTTT.

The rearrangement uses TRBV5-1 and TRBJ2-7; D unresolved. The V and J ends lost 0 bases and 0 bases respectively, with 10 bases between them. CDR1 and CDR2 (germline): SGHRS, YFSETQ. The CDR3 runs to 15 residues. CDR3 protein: CASSLEGYSSYEQYF. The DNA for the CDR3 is TGCGCCAGCAGCTTGGAAGGCTATAGCTCCTACGAGCAGTACTTC. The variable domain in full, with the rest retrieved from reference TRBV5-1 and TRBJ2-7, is KAGVTQTPRYLIKTRGQQVTLSCSPISGHRSVSWYQQTPGQGLQFLFEYFSETQRNKGNFPGRFSGRQFSNSRSEMNVSTLELGDSALYLCASSLEGYSSYEQYFGPGTRLTVT.

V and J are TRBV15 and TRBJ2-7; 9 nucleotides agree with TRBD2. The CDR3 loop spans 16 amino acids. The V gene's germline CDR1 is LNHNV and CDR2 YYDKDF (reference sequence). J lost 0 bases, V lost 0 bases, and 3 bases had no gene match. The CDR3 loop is CATSRERAGGSYEQYF. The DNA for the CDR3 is TGTGCCACCAGCAGAGAACGAGCGGGAGGCTCCTACGAGCAGTACTTC.

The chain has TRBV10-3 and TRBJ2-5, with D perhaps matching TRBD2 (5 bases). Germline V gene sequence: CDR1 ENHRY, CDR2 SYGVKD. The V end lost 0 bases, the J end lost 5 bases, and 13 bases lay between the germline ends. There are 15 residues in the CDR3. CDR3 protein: CAISESGLEVETQYF. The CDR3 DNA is TGTGCCATCAGTGAGTCGGGTTTGGAGGTGGAGACCCAGTACTTC.

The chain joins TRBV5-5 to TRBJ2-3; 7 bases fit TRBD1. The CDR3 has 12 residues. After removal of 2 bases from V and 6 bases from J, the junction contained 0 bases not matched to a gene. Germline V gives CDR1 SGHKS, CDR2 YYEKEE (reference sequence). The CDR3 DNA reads TGTGCCAGCAGCTTACAGGGGGATACGCAGTATTTT. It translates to CASSLQGDTQYF. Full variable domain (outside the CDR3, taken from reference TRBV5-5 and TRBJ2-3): DAGVTQSPTHLIKTRGQQVTLRCSPISGHKSVSWYQQVLGQGPQFIFQYYEKEERGRGNFPDRFSARQFPNYSSELNVNALLLGDSALYLCASSLQGDTQYFGPGTRLTVL.

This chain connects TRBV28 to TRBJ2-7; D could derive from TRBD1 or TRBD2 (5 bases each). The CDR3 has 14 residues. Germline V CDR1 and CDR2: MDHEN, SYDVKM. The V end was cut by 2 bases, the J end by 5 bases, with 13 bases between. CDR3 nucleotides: TGTGCCAGCAGTTTACCAGGGAGCTGGGACGAGCAGTACTTC. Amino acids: CASSLPGSWDEQYF.

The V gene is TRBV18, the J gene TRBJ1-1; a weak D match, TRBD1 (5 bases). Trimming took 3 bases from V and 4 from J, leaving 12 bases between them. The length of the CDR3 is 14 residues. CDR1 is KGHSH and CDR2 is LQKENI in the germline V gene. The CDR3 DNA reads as TGTGCCAGCTCACCTGGTCGGGGGGGCACTGAAGCTTTCTTT. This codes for CASSPGRGGTEAFF.

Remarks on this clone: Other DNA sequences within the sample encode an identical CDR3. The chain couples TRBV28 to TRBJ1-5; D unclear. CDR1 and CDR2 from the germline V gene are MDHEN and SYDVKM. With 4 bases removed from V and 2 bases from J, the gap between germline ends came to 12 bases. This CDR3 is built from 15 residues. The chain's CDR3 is CASSSSGGGNQPQHF. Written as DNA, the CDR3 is TGTGCCAGCAGTTCCTCGGGAGGTGGCAATCAGCCCCAGCATTTT.

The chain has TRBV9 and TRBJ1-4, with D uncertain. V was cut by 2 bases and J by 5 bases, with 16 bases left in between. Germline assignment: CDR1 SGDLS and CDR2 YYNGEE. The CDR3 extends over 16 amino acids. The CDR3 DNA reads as TGTGCCAGCAGCGTCTCTACCGGGAGGGAAAATGAAAAACTGTTTTTT. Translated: CASSVSTGRENEKLFF.

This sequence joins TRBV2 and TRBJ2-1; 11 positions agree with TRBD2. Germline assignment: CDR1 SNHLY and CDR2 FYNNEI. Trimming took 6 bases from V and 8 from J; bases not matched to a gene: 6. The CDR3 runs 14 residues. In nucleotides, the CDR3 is TGTGCCAGCAGAACTAGCGGGAGATGGGATGAGCAGTTCTTC. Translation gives CASRTSGRWDEQFF.

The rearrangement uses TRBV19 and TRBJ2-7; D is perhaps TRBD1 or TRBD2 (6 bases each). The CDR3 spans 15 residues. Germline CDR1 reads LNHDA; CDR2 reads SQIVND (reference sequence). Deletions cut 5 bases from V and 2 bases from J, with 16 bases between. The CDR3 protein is CASSPGATPTYEQYF. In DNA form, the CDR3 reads TGTGCCAGTAGTCCGGGGGCGACACCTACCTACGAGCAGTACTTC.

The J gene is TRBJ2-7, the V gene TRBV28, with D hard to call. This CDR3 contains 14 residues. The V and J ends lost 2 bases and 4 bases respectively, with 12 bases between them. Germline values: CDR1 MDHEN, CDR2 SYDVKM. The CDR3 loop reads CASSLMGLLYEQYF. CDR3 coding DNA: TGTGCCAGCAGTTTAATGGGCTTACTTTACGAGCAGTACTTC.

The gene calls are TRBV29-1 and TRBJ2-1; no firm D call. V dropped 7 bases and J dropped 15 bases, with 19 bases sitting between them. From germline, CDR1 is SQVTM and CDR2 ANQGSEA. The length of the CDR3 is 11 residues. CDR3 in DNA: TGCAGCGCGTTTATTATAGATGTTCGGTTCTTC. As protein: CSAFIIDVRFF.

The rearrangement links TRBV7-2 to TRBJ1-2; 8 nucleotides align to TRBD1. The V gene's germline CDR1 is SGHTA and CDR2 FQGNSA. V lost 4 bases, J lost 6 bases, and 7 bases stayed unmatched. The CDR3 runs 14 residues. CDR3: CASSSPGDRNGYTF. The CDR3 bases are TGTGCCAGCAGCTCTCCAGGGGACAGGAATGGCTACACCTTC.

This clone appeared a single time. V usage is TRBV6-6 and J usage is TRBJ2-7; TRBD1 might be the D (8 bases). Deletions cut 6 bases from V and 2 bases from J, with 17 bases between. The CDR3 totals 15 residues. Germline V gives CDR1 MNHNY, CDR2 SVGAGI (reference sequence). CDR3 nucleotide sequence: TGTGCCAGCAGGGCAACAGGGGGGGGTACCTACGAGCAGTACTTC. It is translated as CASRATGGGTYEQYF.

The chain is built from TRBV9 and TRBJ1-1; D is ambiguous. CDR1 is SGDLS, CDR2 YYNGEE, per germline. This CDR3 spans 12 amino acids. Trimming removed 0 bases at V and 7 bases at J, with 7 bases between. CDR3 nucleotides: TGTGCCAGCAGCGTAGAAGGGATTGAAGCTTTCTTT. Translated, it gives CASSVEGIEAFF.

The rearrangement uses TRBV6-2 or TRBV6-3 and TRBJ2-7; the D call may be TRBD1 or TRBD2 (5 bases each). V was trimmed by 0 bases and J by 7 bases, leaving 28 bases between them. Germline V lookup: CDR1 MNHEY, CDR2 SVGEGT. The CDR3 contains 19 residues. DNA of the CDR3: TGTGCCAGCAGTTACTCGCCGGAGTATCCACACAGAGGGGCGCCTGAGCAGTACTTC. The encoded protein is CASSYSPEYPHRGAPEQYF.

CDR3 sequence reads: CASMWAAETYEQYF. Written as DNA, the CDR3 is TGTGCCAGCATGTGGGCAGCAGAGACCTACGAGCAGTACTTC. The chain has TRBV28 and TRBJ2-7; no clear D. Trimming took 7 bases from V and 2 from J, leaving 15 bases between them. CDR3 length equals 14 residues. Germline V gene lookup returns CDR1 MDHEN and CDR2 SYDVKM.

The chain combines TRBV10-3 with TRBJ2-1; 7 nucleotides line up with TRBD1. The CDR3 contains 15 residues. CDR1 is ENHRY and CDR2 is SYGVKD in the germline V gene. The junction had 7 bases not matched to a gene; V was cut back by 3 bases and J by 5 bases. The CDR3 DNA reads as TGTGCCATCAGTGATAACAGGGGCCCAAACAATGAGCAGTTCTTC. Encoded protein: CAISDNRGPNNEQFF.

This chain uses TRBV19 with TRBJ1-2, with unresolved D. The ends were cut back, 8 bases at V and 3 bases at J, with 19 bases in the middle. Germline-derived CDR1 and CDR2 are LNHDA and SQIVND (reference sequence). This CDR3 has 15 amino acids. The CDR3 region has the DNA TGTGCCAGTGCCTGGGGTAGTTTTTCGGACTATGGCTACACCTTC. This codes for CASAWGSFSDYGYTF.

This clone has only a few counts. The CDR3 region has the DNA TGTGCCAGCAGCCCACGATACCCTCTCCGGACCCAAGAGACCCAGTACTTC. It yields the protein CASSPRYPLRTQETQYF. The chain combines TRBV9 with TRBJ2-5, with D uncertain. Trimming shortened V by 4 bases and J by 1 base, and 20 bases separated the two germline ends. In germline, CDR1 is SGDLS, CDR2 YYNGEE. The CDR3 spans 17 residues.

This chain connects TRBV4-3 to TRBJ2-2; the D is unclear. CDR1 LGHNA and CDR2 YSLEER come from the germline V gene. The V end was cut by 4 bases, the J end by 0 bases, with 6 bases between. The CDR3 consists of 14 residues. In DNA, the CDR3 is TGCGCCAGCAGCCGGCAGTCGAACACCGGGGAGCTGTTTTTT. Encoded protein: CASSRQSNTGELFF.

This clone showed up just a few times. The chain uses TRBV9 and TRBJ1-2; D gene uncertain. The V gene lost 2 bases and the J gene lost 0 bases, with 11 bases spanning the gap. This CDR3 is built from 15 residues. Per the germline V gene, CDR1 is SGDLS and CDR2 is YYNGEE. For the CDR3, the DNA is TGTGCCAGCAGCGTCGTCCCGTCACCTAACTATGGCTACACCTTC. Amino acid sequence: CASSVVPSPNYGYTF.

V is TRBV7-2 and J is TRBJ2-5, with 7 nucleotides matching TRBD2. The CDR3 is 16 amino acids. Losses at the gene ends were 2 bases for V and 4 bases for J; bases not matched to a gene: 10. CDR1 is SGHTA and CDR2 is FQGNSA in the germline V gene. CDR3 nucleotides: TGTGCCAGCAGCTTAAGGTTCCGGGAGGTAATAGAGACCCAGTACTTC. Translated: CASSLRFREVIETQYF.